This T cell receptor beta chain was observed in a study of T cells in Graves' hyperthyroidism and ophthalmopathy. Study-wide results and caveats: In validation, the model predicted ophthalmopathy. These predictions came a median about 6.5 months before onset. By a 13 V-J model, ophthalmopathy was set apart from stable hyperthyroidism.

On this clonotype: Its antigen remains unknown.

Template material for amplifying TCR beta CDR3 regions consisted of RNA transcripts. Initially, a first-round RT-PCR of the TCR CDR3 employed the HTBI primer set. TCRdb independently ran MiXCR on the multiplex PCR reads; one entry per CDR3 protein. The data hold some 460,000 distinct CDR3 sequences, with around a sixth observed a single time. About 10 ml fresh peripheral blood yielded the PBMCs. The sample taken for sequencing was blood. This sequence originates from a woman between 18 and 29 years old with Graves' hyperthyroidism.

The CDR3 sequence: CASSQVGPLRQTQYF. DNA of the CDR3: TGTGCCAGCAGCCAAGTTGGTCCCCTCCGGCAAACCCAGTACTTC. The chain is built from TRBV4-2 and TRBJ2-5; no clear D. Trimming removed 1 base at V and 8 bases at J, with 17 bases between. The CDR3 has 15 residues. The germline gives CDR1 LGHNA, CDR2 YNFKEQ.